This T cell receptor (beta chain) emerged from a study of T cells in Graves' hyperthyroidism and ophthalmopathy. Overall study findings and caveats: Blood also held most thyroid clonotypes expanded beyond 0.001.

About 9.4 ml fresh peripheral blood yielded the PBMCs. V dropped 5 bases and J dropped 7; count of bases not matched to a gene: 7. The CDR3 totals 14 residues. Germline assignment: CDR1 SGHTA and CDR2 FQGNSA. This clonotype was seen at least ten times. As yet, its antigen is unknown. It was RNA transcripts that yielded the amplified TCR beta CDR3 regions. The HTBI primer set drove a first-round RT-PCR of the TCR CDR3. TCRdb re-analysed the multiplex PCR reads in MiXCR, keeping a single row per CDR3 protein. This table holds about 370,000 distinct CDR3 sequences, roughly 15% found once. The material sequenced was blood. J is TRBJ2-1 and V is TRBV7-2, with TRBD1 matching over 8 bases. The TCR sequence derives from a woman in her sixties or seventies with Graves' ophthalmopathy. CDR3 sequence: CASSTSTGDNEQFF. Here the CDR3 DNA reads TGTGCCAGCAGCACCTCGACAGGGGATAATGAGCAGTTCTTC.